This is a list of T cell receptor beta chains from one sample in a study of STAT3 mutations in large granular lymphocyte leukemia. TCRdb's table, derived via immunoSEQ multiplex PCR, lists solely in-frame clones and lacks some. The sample lists over 25,000 clones, approximately 84% occurring once. The sample comprised peripheral blood mononuclear cells. These receptors were obtained from a man aged 55-75 years with T-cell large granular lymphocyte leukemia. Some clones in this sample may be carry-over from other donors' samples. Each CDR3 is given with its conserved first and last residue. A D gene is named only where the DNA matches it firmly. Clone size, where shown, is once, few, many, or a class for clones that have expanded.

D gene,V gene,clone size,J gene,CDR3 protein,CDR3 DNA
NA,TRBV10-3,NA,TRBJ2-2,CAIRGSGELFF,TGTGCCATCAGGGGCTCCGGGGAGCTGTTTTTT
NA,TRBV18,NA,TRBJ1-5,CASSPTGTNDFQPQHF,TGTGCCAGCTCACCAACCGGGACCAACGACTTTCAGCCCCAGCATTTT
TRBD2,TRBV28,NA,TRBJ2-7,CASSLSLPGLAGGNIHEQYF,TGTGCCAGCAGTTTAAGTCTTCCGGGACTAGCGGGAGGAAATATCCACGAGCAGTACTTC
TRBD1,TRBV7-9,NA,TRBJ2-7,CASSFLGDRIYEQYF,TGTGCCAGCAGCTTCTTGGGGGACAGAATCTACGAGCAGTACTTC
TRBD2,TRBV28,NA,TRBJ2-7,CASTLPGGSSYEQYF,TGTGCCAGCACTCTCCCGGGAGGGAGCTCCTACGAGCAGTACTTC
TRBD1,TRBV28,NA,TRBJ1-2,CASSPGQADGYTF,TGTGCCAGCAGTCCGGGACAGGCAGATGGCTACACCTTC
TRBD2,TRBV5-1,NA,TRBJ2-3,CASSLEGLVGDTQYF,TGCGCCAGCAGCTTGGAGGGACTAGTAGGAGATACGCAGTATTTT
TRBD1,TRBV5-4,NA,TRBJ1-2,CASSLVGTGANYGYTF,TGTGCCAGCAGCTTGGTCGGGACAGGCGCTAACTATGGCTACACCTTC
TRBD2,TRBV6-6,NA,TRBJ2-5,CASSWGTSGTETQYF,TGTGCCAGCAGTTGGGGAACTAGCGGGACAGAGACCCAGTACTTC
TRBD1,TRBV7-8,NA,TRBJ1-5,CASSLFGTVGGNQPQHF,TGTGCCAGCAGCTTATTTGGGACAGTCGGGGGGAATCAGCCCCAGCATTTT
TRBD2,TRBV15,NA,TRBJ2-3,CATSAGLAATDTQYF,TGTGCCACCTCCGCCGGACTAGCGGCCACAGATACGCAGTATTTT
NA,TRBV28,NA,TRBJ1-5,CASIPATTGRLQPQHF,TGTGCCAGCATTCCCGCCACAACAGGGAGGTTGCAGCCCCAGCATTTT
NA,TRBV25-1,NA,TRBJ2-5,CASSELKETQYF,TGTGCCAGCAGTGAATTGAAAGAGACCCAGTACTTC
TRBD1,TRBV2,NA,TRBJ1-4,CASSETGGVEKLFF,TGTGCCAGCAGTGAGACAGGGGGCGTTGAAAAACTGTTTTTT
NA,TRBV18,NA,TRBJ2-7,CASSPLGGGYEQYF,TGTGCCAGCTCACCTCTGGGGGGAGGCTACGAGCAGTACTTC
NA,TRBV7-9,NA,TRBJ2-1,CASNKYNEQFF,TGTGCCAGCAATAAATACAATGAGCAGTTCTTC
NA,TRBV27,NA,TRBJ2-7,CASRPILTTSSYEQYF,TGTGCCAGCAGACCCATTCTAACCACGTCTTCCTACGAGCAGTACTTC
NA,TRBV30,NA,TRBJ1-2,CAWSVHGRNYGYTF,TGTGCCTGGAGTGTACATGGCAGGAACTATGGCTACACCTTC
TRBD1,TRBV5-1,NA,TRBJ2-7,CASSPGQGDEQYF,TGCGCCAGCAGCCCGGGACAGGGGGATGAGCAGTACTTC
NA,TRBV6-5,NA,TRBJ2-5,CASSYTTGPETQYF,TGTGCCAGCAGTTACACGACAGGCCCAGAGACCCAGTACTTC
NA,TRBV19,few,TRBJ1-5,CASSKGNSNQPQHF,TGTGCCAGTAGTAAGGGGAATAGCAATCAGCCCCAGCATTTT
TRBD1,TRBV6-5,NA,TRBJ2-1,CASRTGTAPNGEQFF,TGTGCCAGCAGAACCGGGACAGCTCCTAATGGAGAGCAGTTCTTC
TRBD2,TRBV6-5,NA,TRBJ2-7,CASSYSSGSPYEQYF,TGTGCCAGCAGTTATTCTAGCGGGAGCCCCTACGAGCAGTACTTC
NA,TRBV18,NA,TRBJ2-7,CASSPPGTPNYEQYF,TGTGCCAGCTCACCACCGGGGACTCCCAACTACGAGCAGTACTTC
NA,TRBV5-1,NA,TRBJ2-7,CASSSLGSGDEQYF,TGCGCCAGCAGCTCCCTCGGTTCAGGTGACGAGCAGTACTTC
NA,TRBV6-5,NA,TRBJ2-1,CASSYEGHYNEQFF,TGTGCCAGCAGTTACGAGGGACACTACAATGAGCAGTTCTTC
NA,TRBV4-1,NA,TRBJ1-2,CASSQERGNYGYTF,TGCGCCAGCAGCCAAGAAAGGGGGAACTATGGCTACACCTTC
NA,TRBV5-5,NA,TRBJ2-2,CASSFVLINTGELFF,TGTGCCAGCAGCTTCGTACTTATAAACACCGGGGAGCTGTTTTTT
NA,TRBV9,once,TRBJ2-3,CASSVGSSSDTQYF,TGTGCCAGCAGCGTAGGTTCTAGCTCGGATACGCAGTATTTT
NA,TRBV2,NA,TRBJ1-4,CASTRGLNEKLFF,TGTGCCAGCACCCGGGGACTTAATGAAAAACTGTTTTTT
NA,TRBV18,NA,TRBJ1-1,CASSPVQGGNTEAFF,TGTGCCAGCTCACCAGTACAGGGCGGGAACACTGAAGCTTTCTTT
NA,TRBV2,NA,TRBJ2-7,CASSSGGVTEQYF,TGTGCCAGTAGTAGTGGAGGGGTGACGGAGCAGTACTTC
NA,TRBV23-1,NA,TRBJ1-2,CASSQPDSYGYTF,TGCGCCAGCAGTCAACCGGACAGCTATGGCTACACCTTC
NA,TRBV18,NA,TRBJ1-2,CASSNRGVDYGYTF,TGTGCCAGCTCAAACCGGGGAGTTGACTATGGCTACACCTTC
TRBD1,TRBV5-1,once,TRBJ2-6,CASSPGTGRNGANVLTF,TGCGCCAGCAGCCCTGGGACAGGACGGAATGGGGCCAACGTCCTGACTTTC
TRBD1,TRBV4-3,NA,TRBJ1-5,CASSLGQTDQPQHF,TGCGCCAGCAGCCTGGGACAGACCGATCAGCCCCAGCATTTT
NA,TRBV6-5,few,TRBJ1-2,CASSFTTSYGYTF,TGTGCCAGCAGCTTCACTACCTCCTATGGCTACACCTTC
TRBD2,TRBV19,NA,TRBJ2-3,CASSMTTSGAFTDTQYF,TGTGCCAGTAGTATGACGACTAGCGGGGCGTTCACAGATACGCAGTATTTT
NA,TRBV6-6,medium-sized,TRBJ2-2,CASTYGSRGGELFF,TGTGCCAGCACCTACGGGAGCCGGGGGGGGGAGCTGTTTTTT
NA,TRBV30,NA,TRBJ2-3,CAWSVSRPRGGDTQYF,TGTGCCTGGAGTGTATCTCGACCCCGGGGCGGAGATACGCAGTATTTT
TRBD1,TRBV6-5,few,TRBJ1-2,CASSSDRGWYGYTF,TGTGCCAGCAGTTCCGACAGGGGTTGGTATGGCTACACCTTC
TRBD1,TRBV9,NA,TRBJ2-3,CASSLRGRLSTDTQYF,TGTGCCAGCAGCCTCAGGGGGCGGCTTAGCACAGATACGCAGTATTTT
NA,TRBV5-1,few,TRBJ2-2,CASRAMGNTGELFF,TGCGCCAGCAGGGCCATGGGTAACACCGGGGAGCTGTTTTTT
NA,TRBV28,NA,TRBJ2-7,CASTLAAEQYF,TGTGCCAGCACCTTAGCGGCCGAGCAGTACTTC
TRBD2,TRBV5-1,NA,TRBJ2-3,CASSLPTSGDTQYF,TGCGCCAGCAGCTTGCCGACTAGCGGGGATACGCAGTATTTT
TRBD1,TRBV4-1,medium-sized,TRBJ2-7,CASSQDHGTGIPQYF,TGCGCCAGCAGCCAAGATCATGGGACAGGGATTCCTCAGTACTTC
NA,TRBV12-5,few,TRBJ1-2,CASGLALSPRVGYGYTF,TGTGCTAGTGGTTTGGCGCTTTCTCCGCGGGTAGGCTATGGCTACACCTTC
NA,TRBV5-1,NA,TRBJ1-1,CASSLDLRDENTEAFF,TGCGCCAGCAGCTTGGATTTGAGGGACGAGAACACTGAAGCTTTCTTT
NA,TRBV18,NA,TRBJ2-5,CASSPKETQYF,TGTGCCAGCTCACCGAAAGAGACCCAGTACTTC
NA,TRBV6-5,NA,TRBJ2-6,CASSWGSSGANVLTF,TGTGCCAGCAGTTGGGGGAGCTCTGGGGCCAACGTCCTGACTTTC
NA,TRBV27,NA,TRBJ1-5,CASSREGYYSNQPQHF,TGTGCCAGCTCTCGCGAGGGGTACTATAGCAATCAGCCCCAGCATTTT